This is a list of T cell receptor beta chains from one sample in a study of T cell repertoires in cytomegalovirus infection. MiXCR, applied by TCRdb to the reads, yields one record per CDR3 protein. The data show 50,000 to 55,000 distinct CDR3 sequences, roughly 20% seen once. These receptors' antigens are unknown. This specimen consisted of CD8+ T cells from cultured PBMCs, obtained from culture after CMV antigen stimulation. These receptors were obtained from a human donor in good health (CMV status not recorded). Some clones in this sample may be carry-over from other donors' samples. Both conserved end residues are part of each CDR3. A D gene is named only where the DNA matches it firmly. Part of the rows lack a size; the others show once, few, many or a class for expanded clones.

CASSLGEGTGNTEAFF | TGTGCCAGCAGCTTAGGAGAGGGGACGGGGAACACTGAAGCTTTCTTT | few | TRBJ1-1 | TRBV7-6 | NA
CASSQEQTKHNEQFF | TGTGCCAGCAGCCAAGAGCAGACAAAACACAATGAGCAGTTCTTC | few | TRBJ2-1 | TRBV14 | NA
CASSLEGDIGDTGELFF | TGTGCCAGCAGCTTAGAAGGGGATATAGGTGACACCGGGGAGCTGTTTTTT | NA | TRBJ2-2 | TRBV11-2 | NA
CASSPGLAGDEQYF | TGTGCCAGCAGTCCAGGACTAGCGGGGGATGAGCAGTACTTC | NA | TRBJ2-7 | TRBV27 | TRBD2
CASSAQRGDRPYYGYTF | TGTGCCAGCAGCGCCCAACGAGGGGACAGACCTTACTATGGCTACACCTTC | NA | TRBJ1-2 | TRBV9 | TRBD1
CASSFPGYTEAFF | TGTGCCAGCAGCTTCCCCGGCTACACTGAAGCTTTCTTT | few | TRBJ1-1 | TRBV11-2 | NA
CASRRTGGKDGYTF | TGTGCCAGCAGGAGGACAGGGGGGAAGGATGGCTACACCTTC | few | TRBJ1-2 | TRBV6-1 | TRBD1
CASTLRESNEQFF | TGTGCCAGCACCTTGCGGGAGAGCAATGAGCAGTTCTTC | few | TRBJ2-1 | TRBV6-2/TRBV6-3 | TRBD2
CASSLNSPLHF | TGTGCCAGCAGCCTGAATTCACCCCTCCACTTT | NA | TRBJ1-6 | TRBV12-3/TRBV12-4 | NA
CASSVDGSSGNTIYF | TGTGCCAGCAGCGTAGATGGGTCCTCTGGAAACACCATATATTTT | few | TRBJ1-3 | TRBV9 | NA
CASRGGGRGSYNEQFF | TGTGCCAGCAGGGGGGGCGGGAGGGGTTCCTACAATGAGCAGTTCTTC | many | TRBJ2-1 | TRBV2 | TRBD2
CASSSHRSGYGYTF | TGTGCCAGCAGCTCCCACAGGAGCGGCTATGGCTACACCTTC | few | TRBJ1-2 | TRBV7-9 | NA
CASSRTPYSNQPQHF | TGTGCCAGCAGCCGTACTCCTTATAGCAATCAGCCCCAGCATTTT | NA | TRBJ1-5 | TRBV7-8 | NA
CSARIRRGATEAFF | TGCAGTGCGAGAATTAGAAGGGGGGCCACTGAAGCTTTCTTT | NA | TRBJ1-1 | TRBV20-1 | NA
CASSSGTTYNEQFF | TGTGCCAGCAGTTCCGGGACTACTTACAATGAGCAGTTCTTC | NA | TRBJ2-1 | TRBV12-3/TRBV12-4 | TRBD2
CASSLVDTPQHF | TGTGCCAGCAGCTTGGTTGACACTCCCCAGCATTTT | NA | TRBJ1-5 | TRBV5-6 | NA
CASSLSGNYEQYF | TGTGCCAGCAGCTTATCGGGCAACTACGAGCAGTACTTC | many | TRBJ2-7 | TRBV7-8 | NA
CASTHRDGPKETQYF | TGTGCCAGCACCCACCGGGATGGGCCTAAAGAGACCCAGTACTTC | few | TRBJ2-5 | TRBV7-8 | NA
CASSGDRGRGTEAFF | TGTGCCAGCAGCGGGGACAGGGGGCGAGGGACTGAAGCTTTCTTT | few | TRBJ1-1 | TRBV11-2 | TRBD1
CASSQDSYSTDTQYF | TGTGCCAGCAGTCAGGACAGCTATAGCACAGATACGCAGTATTTT | NA | TRBJ2-3 | TRBV6-1 | NA
CASRPWETGSNSPLHF | TGTGCCAGCAGGCCTTGGGAGACAGGGTCGAACTCACCCCTCCACTTT | few | TRBJ1-6 | TRBV6-6 | TRBD1
CATVQGAGGQPQHF | TGTGCCACCGTACAGGGGGCGGGGGGTCAGCCCCAGCATTTT | NA | TRBJ1-5 | TRBV6-6 | TRBD1
CASSSNAARLRQDTQYF | TGTGCCAGCAGTTCAAATGCAGCCCGCCTGAGGCAAGATACGCAGTATTTT | NA | TRBJ2-3 | TRBV27 | NA
CASSYSTGEVYEQYF | TGTGCCAGCAGTTACTCGACAGGGGAAGTCTACGAGCAGTACTTC | NA | TRBJ2-7 | TRBV6-2/TRBV6-3 | TRBD1
CASSLDSGGSYEQYF | TGTGCCAGCAGCTTAGACTCAGGGGGGTCCTACGAGCAGTACTTC | NA | TRBJ2-7 | TRBV7-2 | NA
CASSLSTSSYNEQFF | TGTGCCAGCAGTTTATCCACTAGCTCCTACAATGAGCAGTTCTTC | NA | TRBJ2-1 | TRBV27 | NA